Below, one T cell receptor beta chain is given with its context. Compared with germline, one end of the junction differs, possibly owing to a read error. This sample was included in a study of blood T cell repertoires in COVID-19. The overall study: The United States, Italy and Spain supplied acute and convalescent COVID-19 samples.

The authors' processing: How many nucleated cells were present was estimated from reference gene primer amplification. The assay was immunoSEQ multiplex PCR, and TCRdb's table has in-frame clones only and misses some. V and J calls and clone size are those listed in that table; D and trimming were worked out from the DNA. The sample carries 88,000 or so clones, 85% recorded once. This TCR was recovered from a man in his 60s with acute or convalescent COVID-19. Material for sequencing was peripheral blood.

CDR3: CARSGGMEKTGELFF. The CDR3, as DNA: TGTGCCCGGAGTGGCGGGATGGAGAAGACCGGGGAGCTGTTTTTT. V usage is TRBV30 and J usage is TRBJ2-2; tentatively, D is TRBD2 (6 bases). The CDR3 is made up of 15 amino acids. The germline CDR1 and CDR2 sequences are GTSNPN and SVGIG (reference sequence).